Below are 8 T cell receptor beta chains sequenced from a single sample in a study of T-cell memory formation after mild COVID-19. TCRdb fed the 5' RACE reads into MiXCR, producing one record per CDR3 protein. This table holds 400,000 to 500,000 distinct CDR3 sequences, 24% found once. The sequenced sample consisted of PBMCs or a T cell subset sorted from them (not recorded which). These TCRs come from an adult woman who had mild COVID-19 (a few samples of this study predate the infection). Cell type and time point are not known.

This clonotype was seen many times. CDR3 residues: CSARGTGSDYEQYF. CDR3 DNA: TGCAGTGCTAGAGGGACAGGATCTGACTACGAGCAGTACTTC. The J gene is TRBJ2-7, the V gene TRBV20-1; 7 bases are shared with TRBD1. The CDR3 length is 14 residues. CDR1 is DFQATT, CDR2 SNEGSKA, per germline (reference sequence). V dropped 1 base and J dropped 3; count of bases not matched to a gene: 6.

This clonotype was found many times. The chain combines TRBV9 with TRBJ2-7; the D call may be TRBD1 or TRBD2 (5 bases each). The germline V gene encodes CDR1 SGDLS and CDR2 YYNGEE. V shed 0 bases and J shed 4 bases, with 11 bases lying between them. CDR3 size: 14 residues. The CDR3 loop is CASSVGGDLYEQYF. Written as DNA, the CDR3 is TGTGCCAGCAGCGTAGGAGGGGATCTTTACGAGCAGTACTTC.

The V call is TRBV19, the J call TRBJ2-5, with TRBD1 matching 8 bases. Per germline, CDR1 LNHDA and CDR2 SQIVND (reference sequence). The CDR3 is 14 residues long. V shed 6 bases and J 1 base; nucleotides not matched to a gene: 4. CDR3 nucleotides: TGTGCCAGTAGCAAAACAGGGGGCCAAGAGACCCAGTACTTC. Protein: CASSKTGGQETQYF. The entire variable domain, with the rest obtained from reference TRBV19 and TRBJ2-5, is as follows: DGGITQSPKYLFRKEGQNVTLSCEQNLNHDAMYWYRQDPGQGLRLIYYSQIVNDFQKGDIAEGYSVSREKKESFPLTVTSAQKNPTAFYLCASSKTGGQETQYFGPGTRLLVL.

Notes on this clonotype: At one of its ends the junction is not consistent with the germline gene, which may arise from a read error. In DNA, the CDR3 is TGTGCCACCAGGGACGACGGGGGAAGACAGTGTTTC. Translating it yields CATRDDGGRQCF. This chain connects TRBV24-1 to TRBJ1-2; possible D gene TRBD1, 5 bases. Germline CDR1 KGHDR, CDR2 SFDVKD. CDR3 length equals 12 residues.

The J gene is TRBJ2-7, the V gene TRBV20-1; possible D gene TRBD2, 5 bases. The length of the CDR3 is 13 residues. CDR1 and CDR2 (germline): DFQATT, SNEGSKA (reference sequence). V was shortened by 5 bases and J by 5 bases, with 16 bases between the two germline ends. Here the CDR3 reads CSAFQKTTNEQYF. The CDR3 DNA sequence: TGCAGTGCTTTTCAAAAGACTACGAACGAGCAGTACTTC.

Only a few counts were recorded for this clonotype. In DNA form, the CDR3 reads TGTGCCAGCAGGCAGGGGACGTTGGGGTACGAGCAGTACTTC. As protein: CASRQGTLGYEQYF. This chain uses TRBV7-2 with TRBJ2-7; a weak D match, TRBD1 (6 bases). V was trimmed by 6 bases and J by 4 bases, leaving 16 bases between them. Germline V gene lookup returns CDR1 SGHTA and CDR2 FQGNSA. This CDR3 contains 14 residues.

The rearrangement joins TRBV20-1 to TRBJ1-5, with 8 bases that match TRBD1. The CDR3 is 16 amino acids. Germline CDR1 is DFQATT and CDR2 is SNEGSKA (reference sequence). After removal of 4 bases from V and 5 bases from J, the junction contained 13 bases not matched to a gene. For the CDR3, the DNA is TGCAGTGCTATTCCGACCGGGACAGGTATTTATCAGCCCCAGCATTTT. Amino acids: CSAIPTGTGIYQPQHF.

This clonotype occurred many times. The rearrangement joins TRBV5-5 to TRBJ1-1; 7 bases are a match to TRBD1. Trimming took 5 bases from V and 1 from J; bases not matched to a gene: 5. CDR1 is SGHKS, CDR2 YYEKEE, per germline (reference sequence). This CDR3 spans 14 amino acids. Here the CDR3 DNA reads TGTGCCAGCAGTATCGGACAGGCGAACACTGAAGCTTTCTTT. It is translated as CASSIGQANTEAFF.